The 17 T cell receptor beta chains below all came from one sample that was sequenced in a study of shared clonotypes between healthy human individuals. The protocol was immunoSEQ multiplex PCR, while the TCRdb copy is restricted to in-frame clones and leaves out a portion. The sample has about 2 million clones; 85% to 95% are singletons. Input material: naive CD4+ T cells sorted from blood. Subset given: CD45RA+ positively selected. All receptors come from a man in his late teens or twenties in good health.

The gene calls are TRBV27 and TRBJ2-7, with TRBD1 matching over 8 bases. The J segment lost 2 bases and the V segment lost 5 bases, leaving 5 bases of the junction unmatched. The CDR3 covers 14 residues. Germline V CDR1 and CDR2: MNHEY, SMNVEV (reference sequence). The CDR3 sequence: CASSTWTGTYEQYF. In DNA form, the CDR3 reads TGTGCCAGCAGTACCTGGACAGGGACCTACGAGCAGTACTTC.

The chain has TRBV28 and TRBJ1-2, with 7 bases identical to TRBD1. Germline assignment: CDR1 MDHEN and CDR2 SYDVKM. The ends lost 6 bases at V and 4 bases at J; junction bases unmatched: 11. CDR3 length equals 15 residues. CDR3 DNA sequence: TGTGCCAGCAGCAAAATCGACAGGGCGGCCTATGGCTACACCTTC. It yields the protein CASSKIDRAAYGYTF.

V and J are TRBV6-6 and TRBJ1-3; tentative D call: TRBD1 (6 bases). The V gene lost 5 bases and the J gene lost 0 bases, with 14 bases spanning the gap. The CDR3 runs 16 residues. The germline V gene encodes CDR1 MNHNY and CDR2 SVGAGI (reference sequence). The CDR3 loop is CASSRDITSSGNTIYF. The CDR3 DNA reads TGTGCCAGCAGTAGGGACATAACGAGCTCTGGAAACACCATATATTTT.

The genes are TRBV11-2 and TRBJ2-7; 10 bases map to TRBD1. The CDR3 has 18 amino acids. The V segment lost 4 bases and the J segment 3 bases; nucleotides outside the gene matches: 15. The germline gives CDR1 SGHAT, CDR2 FQNNGV. CDR3 loop: CASSSYQIPGQGSYEQYF. The CDR3 nucleotides are TGTGCCAGCAGCTCCTATCAGATACCGGGACAGGGGAGCTACGAGCAGTACTTC.

Only one count was recorded for this clone. The chain couples TRBV4-1 to TRBJ2-5; 13 bases are a match to TRBD2. The CDR3 loop spans 18 amino acids. Germline V gene sequence: CDR1 MGHRA, CDR2 YSYEKL. V trimming: 0 bases; J trimming: 4 bases; junction bases outside the gene matches: 8. In DNA, the CDR3 is TGCGCCAGCAGCCAAGAAGGACTAGCGGGAGTTGTAGGAGAGACCCAGTACTTC. It encodes CASSQEGLAGVVGETQYF.

V and J are TRBV10-3 and TRBJ2-7; TRBD1 is a possible D gene (6 bases). This CDR3 region has 15 residues. The germline V and J ends were trimmed by 10 bases and 11 bases, with 30 bases remaining between them. Per germline, CDR1 ENHRY and CDR2 SYGVKD. DNA for the CDR3: TGTGCCACCCTCCGTCCTGGGAAACAGGCCCAGGGGAAGTACTTC. Translated, it gives CATLRPGKQAQGKYF.

J is TRBJ2-1 and V is TRBV5-4, with 9 bases fitting TRBD2. Trimming removed 4 bases from V and 4 bases from J; junction bases left unmatched: 6. The CDR3 is 15 amino acids. From germline, CDR1 is SGHNT and CDR2 YYREEE (reference sequence). The CDR3: CASSPKSGGYNEQFF. For the CDR3, the DNA is TGTGCCAGCAGCCCGAAAAGCGGGGGGTACAATGAGCAGTTCTTC.

The chain couples TRBV10-1 to TRBJ2-5; TRBD2 is a possible D gene (5 bases). Germline V gene lookup returns CDR1 WNHNN and CDR2 SYGVQD (reference sequence). The CDR3 has 15 residues. The V gene lost 0 bases and the J gene lost 1 base, with 9 bases spanning the gap. The CDR3 loop is CASSESRAAQETQYF. The CDR3 nucleotides are TGCGCCAGCAGTGAGTCGCGAGCGGCCCAAGAGACCCAGTACTTC.

CDR3 amino acids: CASSSGLAGAGELFF. The CDR3 DNA follows: TGTGCCAGCAGCTCGGGACTAGCGGGAGCCGGGGAGCTGTTTTTT. This chain uses TRBV7-8 with TRBJ2-2; 14 nucleotides match TRBD2. V lost 4 bases, J lost 6 bases, and 1 base stayed unmatched. This CDR3 spans 15 amino acids. CDR1 SGHVS and CDR2 FQNEAQ come from the germline V gene.

This clone was counted a few times. The chain has TRBV7-2 and TRBJ2-2, with 8 positions matching TRBD2. V shed 3 bases, J shed 6 bases, and the junction held 9 bases outside the gene matches. The V gene's germline CDR1 is SGHTA and CDR2 FQGNSA. The CDR3 is made up of 16 amino acids. The CDR3 DNA sequence: TGTGCCAGCAGCTTTACGGGAGGGCCCTTTTCCGGGGAGCTGTTTTTT. Translating gives CASSFTGGPFSGELFF.

V is TRBV6-5 and J is TRBJ2-3, with TRBD2 matching over 7 bases. Germline V gives CDR1 MNHEY, CDR2 SVGAGI. There are 13 residues in the CDR3. The ends lost 4 bases at V and 8 bases at J; junction bases unmatched: 6. DNA for the CDR3: TGTGCCAGCAGTTCCGGCAGGGAGGGTACGCAGTATTTT. Translating gives CASSSGREGTQYF.

CDR3: CASNPLEETQYF. In DNA, the CDR3 is TGTGCCAGCAACCCTCTGGAGGAGACCCAGTACTTC. V gene TRBV7-9 combines with J gene TRBJ2-5; D remains unclear. The CDR3 covers 12 residues. V was shortened by 7 bases and J by 5 bases, with 11 bases between the two germline ends. The germline V gene encodes CDR1 SEHNR and CDR2 FQNEAQ (reference sequence).

This sequence joins TRBV7-6 and TRBJ2-7, with D tentatively TRBD1 (6 bases). Trimming pared 2 bases from V and 0 bases from J, leaving 14 bases between. Germline V lookup: CDR1 SGHVS, CDR2 FNYEAQ. This CDR3 is built from 16 residues. CDR3 region: CASSLRQGLSSYEQYF. The CDR3 region has the DNA TGTGCCAGCAGCTTACGGCAGGGGTTGAGCTCCTACGAGCAGTACTTC.

The chain links TRBV6-1 to TRBJ1-2, with 10 bases matching TRBD1. The germline CDR1 and CDR2 sequences are MNHNS and SASEGT. The CDR3 contains 16 residues. Trimming removed 4 bases from V and 4 bases from J; junction bases left unmatched: 9. CDR3 DNA: TGTGCCAGCAGTGTTTCGACAGGGGGCGTCGGCTATGGCTACACCTTC. As protein: CASSVSTGGVGYGYTF.

Of note for this clone: One junction end does not reproduce the germline sequence, and a read error may be involved. The CDR3 DNA reads TGTGCTAGCAGCCGCTCTAGCGGGGACACCGGGGAGCTGTTTTTT. It translates to CASSRSSGDTGELFF. The chain couples TRBV7-7 to TRBJ2-2; 9 bases match TRBD2. Germline V gene sequence: CDR1 SSHAT, CDR2 FNYEAQ (reference sequence). The length of the CDR3 is 15 residues.

As for this clone: Other nucleotide sequences in the sample specify the same CDR3. The chain couples TRBV5-1 to TRBJ2-7; D remains unclear. This CDR3 is 12 amino acids long. CDR1 and CDR2 (germline): SGHRS, YFSETQ. With 2 bases removed from V and 3 bases from J, the gap between germline ends came to 6 bases. CDR3 protein: CASSFVGYEQYF. CDR3 DNA sequence: TGCGCCAGCAGCTTTGTGGGCTACGAGCAGTACTTC.

With respect to this clone: At one end, the junction sequence differs from germline, possibly due to a read error. The V gene is TRBV5-4, the J gene TRBJ2-5; 10 bases map to TRBD1. CDR3 length equals 16 residues. The germline V gene has CDR1 SGHNT and CDR2 YYREEE (reference sequence). This CDR3 is CASSQVPGQGIMAQYF. The CDR3 DNA is TGCGCCAGCAGCCAAGTCCCGGGACAGGGGATTATGGCCCAGTACTTC.